This paragraph reports one T cell receptor beta chain. The data belong to a study of cytomegalovirus exposure and HLA in healthy donors. Overall study context: The study placed approximately 78% of its roughly 400 genotyped donors in the Caucasian-associated ancestry cluster.

This PCR relied on a set of 60 Vbeta primers and 13 Jbeta primers. Generated by immunoSEQ multiplex PCR, the TCRdb table keeps only in-frame clones and is missing some. The ten most abundant clones cover more than 0.5% of a sample with under 120,000 clones. The CDR3 totals 17 residues. V shed 4 bases, J shed 0 bases, and the junction held 6 bases outside the gene matches. CDR1 and CDR2 (germline): SGHNT, YYREEE (reference sequence). This clonotype was sampled from a man aged 50 to 60 in good health and CMV-seronegative. The sample comprised PBMCs. The J gene is TRBJ2-7, the V gene TRBV5-4, with 14 bases matching TRBD2. This chain's CDR3 is CASSLGLAGGSSYEQYF. The CDR3, as DNA: TGTGCCAGCAGCCTCGGACTAGCGGGAGGAAGCTCCTACGAGCAGTACTTC.